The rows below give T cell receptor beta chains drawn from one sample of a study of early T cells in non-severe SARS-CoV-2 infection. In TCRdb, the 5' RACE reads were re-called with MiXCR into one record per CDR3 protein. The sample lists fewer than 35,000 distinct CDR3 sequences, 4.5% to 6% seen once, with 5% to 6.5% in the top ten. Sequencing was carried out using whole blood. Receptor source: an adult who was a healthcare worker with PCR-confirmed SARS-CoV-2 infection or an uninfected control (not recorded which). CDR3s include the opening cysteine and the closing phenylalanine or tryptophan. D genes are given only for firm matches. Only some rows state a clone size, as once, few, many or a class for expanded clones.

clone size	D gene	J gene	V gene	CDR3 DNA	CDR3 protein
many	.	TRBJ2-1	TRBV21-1	TGTGCCAGCAGTACCTCTCTTTTGGGACAGGGATCCCATGAGCAGTTCTTC	CASSTSLLGQGSHEQFF
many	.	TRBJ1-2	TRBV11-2	TGTGCCAGCAGCAGAACAGATACCACTAACTATGGCTACACCTTC	CASSRTDTTNYGYTF
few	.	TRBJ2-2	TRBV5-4	TGTGCCAGCAGCTTGGATGAGCCCGGGGAGCTGTTTTTT	CASSLDEPGELFF
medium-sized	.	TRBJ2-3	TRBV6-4	TGTGCCAGCAGTGATGGCCTAGCCTCAGATACGCAGTATTTT	CASSDGLASDTQYF
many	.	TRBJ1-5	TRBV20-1	TGCAGTGCAGAGACAGGCCTTAATCAGCCCCAGCATTTT	CSAETGLNQPQHF
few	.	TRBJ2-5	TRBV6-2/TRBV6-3	TGTACCAGCAGTTACTTCCCAGGGGAGGCCCAGTACTTC	CTSSYFPGEAQYF
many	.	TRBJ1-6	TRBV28	TGTGCCAGCACCCTCCTCGGGATTAATAATTCACCCCTCCACTTT	CASTLLGINNSPLHF
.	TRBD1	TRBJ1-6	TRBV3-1	TGTGCCAGCAGCGCCCGACAGGGGGTCAGTTCACCCCTCCACTTT	CASSARQGVSSPLHF
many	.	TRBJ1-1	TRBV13	TGTGCCAGCAGCTTAGGCCGCGGCCCGAACACTGAAGCTTTCTTT	CASSLGRGPNTEAFF
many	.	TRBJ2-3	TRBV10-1	TGCGCCAGCAGCAGTGTGGCAGGGGCTGCAGATACGCAGTATTTT	CASSSVAGAADTQYF
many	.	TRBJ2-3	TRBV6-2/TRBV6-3	TGTGCCAGCAGTTACAGGCGGAGTAGCACAGATACGCAGTATTTT	CASSYRRSSTDTQYF
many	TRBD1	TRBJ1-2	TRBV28	TGTGCCAGCAGTCGACAGGGATACAGCTACACCTTC	CASSRQGYSYTF
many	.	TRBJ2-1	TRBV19	TGTGCCAGTAGTATAGGGGATGAGCAGTTCTTC	CASSIGDEQFF
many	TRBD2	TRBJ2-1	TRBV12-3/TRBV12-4	TGTGCCAGCAGTTTTAGGACTAGCGGGTACAATGAGCAGTTCTTC	CASSFRTSGYNEQFF
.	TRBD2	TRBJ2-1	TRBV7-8	TGTGCCAGCAGCTTAGTGGGAGGGAGCTCCTACAATGAGCAGTTCTTC	CASSLVGGSSYNEQFF
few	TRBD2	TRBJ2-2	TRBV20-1	TGCAGTGCTAGGGGGAGGGAGCAACTTAACACCGGGGAGCTGTTTTTT	CSARGREQLNTGELFF
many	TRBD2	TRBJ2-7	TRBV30	TGTGCCTGGAGCCTGGGACTAGAGAACTACGAGCAGTACTTC	CAWSLGLENYEQYF
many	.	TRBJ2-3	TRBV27	TGTGCCAGCAGTCCTTACTTTGGGCCAGATACGCAGTATTTT	CASSPYFGPDTQYF
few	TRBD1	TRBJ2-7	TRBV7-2	TGTGCCAGCAGCCCGGGGACGACAGGGATAATAGACGAGCAGTACTTC	CASSPGTTGIIDEQYF
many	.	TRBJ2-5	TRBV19	TGTGCCAGTACCGCTGAGGGGCGGGAAGAGACCCAGTACTTC	CASTAEGREETQYF
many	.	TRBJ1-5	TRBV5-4	TGTGCCAGCAGCTTGGACACAGGGACGGATCAGCCCCAGCATTTT	CASSLDTGTDQPQHF
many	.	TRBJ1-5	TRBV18	TGTGCCAGCTCACCACCGGGGGGCAATCAGCCCCAGCATTTT	CASSPPGGNQPQHF
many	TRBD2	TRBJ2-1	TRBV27	TGTGCCAGCATTGTAGCGGGAGATGAGCAGTTCTTC	CASIVAGDEQFF
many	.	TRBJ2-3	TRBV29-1	TGCAGCGTCGGGCCCGCAAACACAGATACGCAGTATTTT	CSVGPANTDTQYF
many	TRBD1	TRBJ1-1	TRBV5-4	TGTGCCAGCAGGGACCCGGGACAGGGGTCGGGAGCTGAAGCTTTCTTT	CASRDPGQGSGAEAFF